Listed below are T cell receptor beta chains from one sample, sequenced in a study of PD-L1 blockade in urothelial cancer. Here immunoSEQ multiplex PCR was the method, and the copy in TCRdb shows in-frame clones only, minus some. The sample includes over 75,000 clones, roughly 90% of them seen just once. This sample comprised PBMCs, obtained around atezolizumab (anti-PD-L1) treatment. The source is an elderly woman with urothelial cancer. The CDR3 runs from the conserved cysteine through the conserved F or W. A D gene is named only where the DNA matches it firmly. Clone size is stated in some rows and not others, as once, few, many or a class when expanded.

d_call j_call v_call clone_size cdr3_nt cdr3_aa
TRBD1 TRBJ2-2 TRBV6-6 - TGTGCCAGCAGCCCTCCGGGACAGGGGTCCACCGGGGAGCTGTTTTTT CASSPPGQGSTGELFF
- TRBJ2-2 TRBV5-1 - TGCGCCAGCATGAAGGGTGGGAGCTACACCGGGGAGCTGTTTTTT CASMKGGSYTGELFF
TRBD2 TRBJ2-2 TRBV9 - TGTGCCAGCAGCGTAGATAGTAGCGGGACCACCGGGGAGCTGTTTTTT CASSVDSSGTTGELFF
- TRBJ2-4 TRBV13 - TGTGCCAGCAGCTTATACGGGGCCAAAAACATTCAGTACTTC CASSLYGAKNIQYF
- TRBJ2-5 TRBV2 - TGTGCCAGCAGTGCGGAGAGAGTGGAGACCCAGTACTTC CASSAERVETQYF
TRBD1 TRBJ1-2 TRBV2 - TGTGCCAGCAGCCAACAGGGGGCGGAGGGCTACACCTTC CASSQQGAEGYTF
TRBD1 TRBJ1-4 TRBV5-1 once TGCGCCAGCAGCTTGGAGACAGGGGGCGGTGAAAAACTGTTTTTT CASSLETGGGEKLFF
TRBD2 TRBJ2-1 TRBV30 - TGTGCCTGGAGTGAAAAGGGACTAGCAGTATACAATGAGCAGTTCTTC CAWSEKGLAVYNEQFF
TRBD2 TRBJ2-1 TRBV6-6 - TGTGCCAGCAGTGGGGACTACTACAATGAGCAGTTCTTC CASSGDYYNEQFF
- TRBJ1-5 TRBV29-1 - TGCAGCGTTGCCCAGGGAGGTGCTGGCAATCAGCCCCAGCATTTT CSVAQGGAGNQPQHF
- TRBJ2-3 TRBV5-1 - TGCGCCAGCAGCTTGAAGGCGGGCTTCAATCAGGGGACAGATACGCAGTATTTT CASSLKAGFNQGTDTQYF
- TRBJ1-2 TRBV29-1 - TGCAGCGTTGGTGGGGGGGAGGTGGAAAGGCATGTATATGGCTACACCTTC CSVGGGEVERHVYGYTF
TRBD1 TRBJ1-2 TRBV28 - TGTGCCAGCAGTCGGACAGGGGGGAAAGGCTACACCTTC CASSRTGGKGYTF
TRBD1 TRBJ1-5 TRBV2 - TGTGCCAGCAGTGAAGGCCCAGGGGGGCTCAATCAGCCCCAGCATTTT CASSEGPGGLNQPQHF
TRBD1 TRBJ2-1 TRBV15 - TGTGCCACCAGCAGAGCCGGGACAGGGAGTAATGAGCAGTTCTTC CATSRAGTGSNEQFF
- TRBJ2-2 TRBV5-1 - TGCGCCAGCAGCTTGGACATAAGAAGGGGCACCGGGGAGCTGTTTTTT CASSLDIRRGTGELFF
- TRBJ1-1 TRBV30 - TGTGCCTGGAGTGTACGGTGGGGGCCGCCTGAAGCTTTCTTT CAWSVRWGPPEAFF
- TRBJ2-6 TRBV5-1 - TGCGCCAGCAGCCCTACTAGCTATGGAGCCAACGTCCTGACTTTC CASSPTSYGANVLTF
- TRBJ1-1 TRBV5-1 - TGCGCCAGCAGCTTTAACAGAAACACTGAAGCTTTCTTT CASSFNRNTEAFF
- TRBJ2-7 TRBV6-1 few TGTGCCAGCAGTGCCCGGGACAAGTTACCCTACGAGCAGTACTTC CASSARDKLPYEQYF
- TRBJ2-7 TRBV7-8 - TGTGCCAGCAGCTTAGCTGTGGGGACTGACACCTACGAGCAGTACTTC CASSLAVGTDTYEQYF
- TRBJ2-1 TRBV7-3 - TGTGCCAGCAGCCCCCCTTGGAGTGTCTCCAACAATGAGCAGTTCTTC CASSPPWSVSNNEQFF
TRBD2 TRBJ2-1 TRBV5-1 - TGCGCCAGCCGCGAGACTAGCATCAGTAGAGATGAGCAGTTCTTC CASRETSISRDEQFF
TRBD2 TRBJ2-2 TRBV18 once TGTGCCAGCTCACCAATCCCAACGAGGGAGGGCTATACCGGGGAGCTGTTTTTT CASSPIPTREGYTGELFF
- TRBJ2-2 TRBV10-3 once TGTGCCATCAGTGGGGGGCGGGAGACCGGGGAGCTGTTTTTT CAISGGRETGELFF
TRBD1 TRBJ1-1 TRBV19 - TGTGCCAGTAGTATACGGACAGGGGATGATGAAGCTTTCTTT CASSIRTGDDEAFF
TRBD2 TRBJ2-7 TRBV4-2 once TGTGCCAGCAGCCAGATGGGAGGACTAGCGGGGGCTAAGGAGCAGTACTTC CASSQMGGLAGAKEQYF
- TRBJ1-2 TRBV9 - TGTGCCAGCAGCGTAGCCGGACAGTCTTATGGCTACACCTTC CASSVAGQSYGYTF
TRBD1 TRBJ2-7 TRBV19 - TGTGCCAGTAGTAACCCCGGGACAGGGGTCGACGAGCAGTACTTC CASSNPGTGVDEQYF
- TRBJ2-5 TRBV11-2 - TGTGCCAGCAGCTTCTCGGGGTATGGAGAGACCCAGTACTTC CASSFSGYGETQYF
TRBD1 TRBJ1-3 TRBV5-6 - TGTGCCAGCAGCCAAATAAGGACAGGATTAGGAAACACCATATATTTT CASSQIRTGLGNTIYF
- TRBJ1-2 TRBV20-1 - TGCAGTGTACATAACCCCGGCTACACCTTC CSVHNPGYTF
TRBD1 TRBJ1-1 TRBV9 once TGTGCCAGCAGCGTGGCGCAGGGGGGACAAGGTGAAGCTTTCTTT CASSVAQGGQGEAFF
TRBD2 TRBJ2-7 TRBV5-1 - TGCGCCAGCAGTCCCTTTAGGGGCGGGAGATGGTACGAGCAGTACTTC CASSPFRGGRWYEQYF
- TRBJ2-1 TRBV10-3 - TGTGCCATCGGAGATAATGAGCAGTTCTTC CAIGDNEQFF
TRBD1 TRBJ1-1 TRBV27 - TGTGCCAGCAGGGGACAGGGGGTTCCGGAAGCTTTCTTT CASRGQGVPEAFF
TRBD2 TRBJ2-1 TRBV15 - TGTGCCACCAGCCGAAGACTAGCGGGGCCCAATGAGCAGTTCTTC CATSRRLAGPNEQFF
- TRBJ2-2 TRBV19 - TGTGCCAGTAGTATAGACTGGGCGTCCGGGGAGCTGTTTTTT CASSIDWASGELFF
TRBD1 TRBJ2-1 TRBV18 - TGTGCCAGCTCACCAGACAGGGGTTCCTACAATGAGCAGTTCTTC CASSPDRGSYNEQFF
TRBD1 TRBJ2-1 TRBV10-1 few TGCGCCAGCAGTCCGACGGACAGGGTCGGGCAGTTCTTC CASSPTDRVGQFF
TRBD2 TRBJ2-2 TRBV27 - TGTGCCAGCAGTTTTTCTAGCGGGAGGGCCTACACCGGGGAGCTGTTTTTT CASSFSSGRAYTGELFF
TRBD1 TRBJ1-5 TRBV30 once TGTGCCTGGAGTGTTACAGGGGGCAATCAGCCCCAGCATTTT CAWSVTGGNQPQHF